This T cell receptor beta chain derives from a study of blood T cell repertoires in COVID-19. Background on the study: Both acute and convalescent COVID-19 samples were obtained from the United States, Italy and Spain. In each case, the material was cDNA or gDNA derived from T cells, B-cell-depleted T cells, or PBMCs.

Per the study methods: Researchers report that nucleated cell counts were estimated from reference gene primer amplification. Method: immunoSEQ multiplex PCR; TCRdb's copy keeps in-frame clones and lacks some. That table gives V, J and clone size, and the DNA gave D and trimming. The data show about 64,000 clones, approximately 91% seen once. Germline V CDR1 and CDR2: MNHEY, SMNVEV (reference sequence). CDR3 length: 19 residues. Trimming at V came to 5 bases and at J to 6 bases, leaving 18 bases not matched to a gene. The chain employs TRBV27 and TRBJ2-7; 14 nucleotides line up with TRBD2. The sequenced material came from peripheral blood. This sequence originates from a human donor in a cohort sampled during active COVID-19. The CDR3 region has the DNA TGTGCCAGCAGTATCGGACTAGCGGGAGGCTTCCCCCCTTCGGCCGAGCAGTACTTC. Translating gives CASSIGLAGGFPPSAEQYF.